Listed below are T cell receptor beta chains from one sample, sequenced in a study of T cell changes during pregnancy in multiple sclerosis. This table comes from immunoSEQ multiplex PCR, and its TCRdb copy is limited to in-frame clones, with some not included. The sample includes some 80,000 clones, 85% to 95% of them seen just once. Sequenced material: peripheral blood, taken in the first trimester of pregnancy. These receptors were taken from a female donor with multiple sclerosis, enrolled in a pregnancy study. Both conserved end residues are part of each CDR3. Each record gives: V gene, CDR3 length, D gene, clone size, J gene, CDR3 protein, CDR3 DNA. A D gene is named only where the DNA matches it firmly. Size is stated for part of the rows, as once, few or many counts, or as a class when the clone is expanded.

v_call: TRBV5-1; cdr3_length: 19; d_call: TRBD2; clone_size: -; j_call: TRBJ2-1; cdr3_aa: CASSMPIGTSGDSYNEQFF; cdr3_nt: TGCGCCAGCAGCATGCCTATAGGGACTAGCGGAGACTCCTACAATGAGCAGTTCTTC
v_call: TRBV27; cdr3_length: 14; d_call: -; clone_size: -; j_call: TRBJ1-4; cdr3_aa: CASSSTGSNEKLFF; cdr3_nt: TGTGCCAGCAGCAGCACAGGAAGTAATGAAAAACTGTTTTTT
v_call: TRBV7-9; cdr3_length: 15; d_call: TRBD2; clone_size: -; j_call: TRBJ2-5; cdr3_aa: CASSSSGRGEETQYF; cdr3_nt: TGTGCCAGCAGCTCCTCGGGGCGGGGGGAAGAGACCCAGTACTTC
v_call: TRBV9; cdr3_length: 16; d_call: TRBD1; clone_size: -; j_call: TRBJ1-4; cdr3_aa: CASSVGTQGGNEKLFF; cdr3_nt: TGTGCCAGCAGCGTAGGGACACAGGGGGGTAATGAAAAACTGTTTTTT
v_call: TRBV4-1; cdr3_length: 16; d_call: TRBD2; clone_size: -; j_call: TRBJ2-1; cdr3_aa: CASSPLLAGGPVEQFF; cdr3_nt: TGCGCCAGCAGCCCTCTGCTAGCGGGGGGGCCTGTTGAGCAGTTCTTC
v_call: TRBV5-1; cdr3_length: 13; d_call: -; clone_size: -; j_call: TRBJ2-1; cdr3_aa: CASSARTDNEQFF; cdr3_nt: TGCGCCAGCAGCGCGAGGACTGACAATGAGCAGTTCTTC
v_call: TRBV6-6; cdr3_length: 14; d_call: -; clone_size: -; j_call: TRBJ2-6; cdr3_aa: CASSYLAGANVLTF; cdr3_nt: TGTGCCAGCAGTTACTTAGCTGGGGCCAACGTCCTGACTTTC
v_call: TRBV6-5; cdr3_length: 14; d_call: TRBD1; clone_size: -; j_call: TRBJ1-2; cdr3_aa: CASSLGQGANGYTF; cdr3_nt: TGTGCCAGCAGTTTGGGACAGGGGGCTAATGGCTACACCTTC
v_call: TRBV27; cdr3_length: 16; d_call: -; clone_size: -; j_call: TRBJ2-2; cdr3_aa: CASSFRQVANTGELFF; cdr3_nt: TGTGCCAGCAGTTTCCGCCAGGTCGCCAACACCGGGGAGCTGTTTTTT
v_call: TRBV7-9; cdr3_length: 13; d_call: TRBD2; clone_size: -; j_call: TRBJ2-1; cdr3_aa: CASGTSGSNEQFF; cdr3_nt: TGTGCCAGCGGGACTAGCGGAAGTAATGAGCAGTTCTTC
v_call: TRBV27; cdr3_length: 15; d_call: TRBD2; clone_size: -; j_call: TRBJ2-7; cdr3_aa: CASSLYGRPFYEQYF; cdr3_nt: TGTGCCAGCAGTTTATACGGGAGGCCATTCTACGAGCAGTACTTC
v_call: TRBV5-8; cdr3_length: 15; d_call: -; clone_size: -; j_call: TRBJ2-5; cdr3_aa: CASSLGGRAQETQYF; cdr3_nt: TGTGCCAGCAGCTTAGGCGGGCGGGCCCAAGAGACCCAGTACTTC
v_call: TRBV25-1; cdr3_length: 15; d_call: TRBD2; clone_size: -; j_call: TRBJ2-2; cdr3_aa: CASSDSGRRTGELFF; cdr3_nt: TGTGCCAGCAGTGACAGCGGGAGGCGGACCGGGGAGCTGTTTTTT
v_call: TRBV5-1; cdr3_length: 14; d_call: -; clone_size: -; j_call: TRBJ2-7; cdr3_aa: CASGREGFSYEQYF; cdr3_nt: TGCGCCAGCGGGCGTGAGGGATTCTCCTACGAGCAGTACTTC
v_call: TRBV7-3; cdr3_length: 18; d_call: TRBD2; clone_size: -; j_call: TRBJ2-2; cdr3_aa: CASSLIALAGPAGGELFF; cdr3_nt: TGTGCCAGCAGCTTAATAGCCCTAGCGGGGCCGGCGGGCGGGGAGCTGTTTTTT
v_call: TRBV5-1; cdr3_length: 15; d_call: TRBD1; clone_size: few; j_call: TRBJ1-6; cdr3_aa: CASSKGTATNSPLHF; cdr3_nt: TGCGCCAGCAGCAAGGGGACAGCCACCAATTCACCCCTCCACTTT
v_call: TRBV7-9; cdr3_length: 13; d_call: -; clone_size: -; j_call: TRBJ2-7; cdr3_aa: CASSQVGYYEQYF; cdr3_nt: TGTGCCAGCAGCCAGGTCGGATACTACGAGCAGTACTTC
v_call: TRBV2; cdr3_length: 13; d_call: -; clone_size: -; j_call: TRBJ2-3; cdr3_aa: CASRGGRVDTQYF; cdr3_nt: TGTGCCAGCAGAGGAGGGCGCGTCGATACGCAGTATTTT
v_call: TRBV27; cdr3_length: 15; d_call: -; clone_size: -; j_call: TRBJ2-5; cdr3_aa: CASSTLRGNGETQYF; cdr3_nt: TGTGCCAGCAGCACACTCAGGGGTAACGGGGAGACCCAGTACTTC
v_call: TRBV19; cdr3_length: 16; d_call: -; clone_size: -; j_call: TRBJ1-5; cdr3_aa: CASSYEGSSSNQPQHF; cdr3_nt: TGTGCCAGTAGTTACGAGGGAAGTTCGAGCAATCAGCCCCAGCATTTT
v_call: TRBV4-1; cdr3_length: 16; d_call: -; clone_size: -; j_call: TRBJ2-2; cdr3_aa: CASSQEPGTNTGELFF; cdr3_nt: TGCGCCAGCAGCCAAGAACCCGGGACGAACACCGGGGAGCTGTTTTTT
v_call: TRBV5-1; cdr3_length: 14; d_call: TRBD1; clone_size: -; j_call: TRBJ2-7; cdr3_aa: CASSLGQGAYEQYF; cdr3_nt: TGCGCCAGCAGTCTGGGACAGGGGGCCTACGAGCAGTACTTC
v_call: TRBV7-9; cdr3_length: 16; d_call: TRBD1; clone_size: -; j_call: TRBJ1-1; cdr3_aa: CASRPREGQSNTEAFF; cdr3_nt: TGTGCCAGCAGGCCACGGGAGGGACAGTCGAACACTGAAGCTTTCTTT
v_call: TRBV27; cdr3_length: 15; d_call: TRBD1; clone_size: -; j_call: TRBJ2-5; cdr3_aa: CASRKRDRGPETQYF; cdr3_nt: TGTGCCAGCAGAAAACGGGACAGGGGGCCGGAGACCCAGTACTTC
v_call: TRBV4-1; cdr3_length: 15; d_call: -; clone_size: once; j_call: TRBJ2-7; cdr3_aa: CASSQEEQGDYEQYF; cdr3_nt: TGCGCCAGCAGCCAAGAAGAACAGGGCGACTACGAGCAGTACTTC
v_call: TRBV7-6; cdr3_length: 16; d_call: TRBD1; clone_size: -; j_call: TRBJ1-6; cdr3_aa: CASSLGQGPYNSPLHF; cdr3_nt: TGTGCCAGCAGCCTGGGACAGGGCCCCTATAATTCACCCCTCCACTTT
v_call: TRBV6-1; cdr3_length: 16; d_call: -; clone_size: -; j_call: TRBJ1-5; cdr3_aa: CASSEEGRGRHQPQHF; cdr3_nt: TGTGCCAGCAGTGAGGAGGGGCGGGGGAGGCATCAGCCCCAGCATTTT
v_call: TRBV9; cdr3_length: 13; d_call: TRBD1; clone_size: -; j_call: TRBJ1-1; cdr3_aa: CASSTGGDTEAFF; cdr3_nt: TGTGCCAGCAGCACAGGGGGGGACACTGAAGCTTTCTTT
v_call: TRBV19; cdr3_length: 17; d_call: TRBD1; clone_size: -; j_call: TRBJ2-6; cdr3_aa: CASSGRQGAFGANVLTF; cdr3_nt: TGTGCCAGTAGTGGGAGACAGGGGGCGTTTGGGGCCAACGTCCTGACTTTC
v_call: TRBV19; cdr3_length: 15; d_call: -; clone_size: -; j_call: TRBJ1-5; cdr3_aa: CASSTEIISNQPQHF; cdr3_nt: TGTGCCAGTAGTACCGAGATAATTAGCAATCAGCCCCAGCATTTT
v_call: TRBV7-9; cdr3_length: 14; d_call: -; clone_size: -; j_call: TRBJ1-1; cdr3_aa: CASSFSTENTEAFF; cdr3_nt: TGTGCCAGCAGCTTTTCCACAGAGAACACTGAAGCTTTCTTT
v_call: TRBV14; cdr3_length: 15; d_call: -; clone_size: few; j_call: TRBJ2-2; cdr3_aa: CASRVGSYNTGELFF; cdr3_nt: TGTGCCAGCAGAGTGGGCTCCTATAACACCGGGGAGCTGTTTTTT
v_call: TRBV10-3; cdr3_length: 12; d_call: -; clone_size: once; j_call: TRBJ2-5; cdr3_aa: CAISGGSETQYF; cdr3_nt: TGTGCCATCAGTGGAGGTTCGGAGACCCAGTACTTC
v_call: TRBV28; cdr3_length: 14; d_call: -; clone_size: -; j_call: TRBJ1-2; cdr3_aa: CASSLSRFAHGYTF; cdr3_nt: TGTGCCAGCAGTTTATCCAGGTTCGCTCATGGCTACACCTTC
v_call: TRBV5-1; cdr3_length: 15; d_call: -; clone_size: once; j_call: TRBJ1-4; cdr3_aa: CASSQTGATNEKLFF; cdr3_nt: TGCGCCAGCAGCCAGACAGGTGCAACTAATGAAAAACTGTTTTTT
v_call: TRBV2; cdr3_length: 14; d_call: TRBD1; clone_size: -; j_call: TRBJ2-5; cdr3_aa: CASRYRGNQETQYF; cdr3_nt: TGTGCCAGCCGCTACAGGGGAAACCAAGAGACCCAGTACTTC
v_call: TRBV29-1; cdr3_length: 14; d_call: -; clone_size: -; j_call: TRBJ2-1; cdr3_aa: CSVEVRLEANEQFF; cdr3_nt: TGCAGCGTTGAAGTTAGACTAGAGGCGAATGAGCAGTTCTTC
v_call: TRBV19; cdr3_length: 14; d_call: TRBD1; clone_size: few; j_call: TRBJ1-1; cdr3_aa: CASSIGQGSTEAFF; cdr3_nt: TGTGCCAGTAGTATAGGACAGGGGTCCACTGAAGCTTTCTTT
v_call: TRBV2; cdr3_length: 14; d_call: -; clone_size: -; j_call: TRBJ2-3; cdr3_aa: CASSVIASTDTQYF; cdr3_nt: TGTGCCAGCAGTGTTATAGCGAGCACAGATACGCAGTATTTT
v_call: TRBV27; cdr3_length: 14; d_call: -; clone_size: -; j_call: TRBJ2-1; cdr3_aa: CASSPGEHYNEQFF; cdr3_nt: TGTGCCAGCAGTCCGGGGGAGCACTACAATGAGCAGTTCTTC
v_call: TRBV7-9; cdr3_length: 14; d_call: -; clone_size: -; j_call: TRBJ1-6; cdr3_aa: CASSLEGRGNPLHF; cdr3_nt: TGTGCCAGCAGCTTAGAAGGGCGCGGGAATCCCCTCCACTTT
v_call: TRBV7-2; cdr3_length: 15; d_call: TRBD2; clone_size: -; j_call: TRBJ2-7; cdr3_aa: CASSVLAGRSYEQYF; cdr3_nt: TGTGCCAGCAGCGTTCTAGCGGGTCGATCCTACGAGCAGTACTTC
v_call: TRBV19; cdr3_length: 15; d_call: TRBD2; clone_size: -; j_call: TRBJ2-7; cdr3_aa: CASLNLGGESYEQYF; cdr3_nt: TGTGCCAGCCTTAATCTCGGGGGGGAGTCCTACGAGCAGTACTTC
v_call: TRBV5-1; cdr3_length: 15; d_call: -; clone_size: -; j_call: TRBJ1-1; cdr3_aa: CASSLGAVLNTEAFF; cdr3_nt: TGCGCCAGCAGCTTGGGGGCAGTACTGAACACTGAAGCTTTCTTT
v_call: TRBV11-2; cdr3_length: 16; d_call: -; clone_size: -; j_call: TRBJ2-2; cdr3_aa: CASSTFKTRGTGELFF; cdr3_nt: TGTGCCAGCAGCACGTTCAAAACCAGGGGCACCGGGGAGCTGTTTTTT